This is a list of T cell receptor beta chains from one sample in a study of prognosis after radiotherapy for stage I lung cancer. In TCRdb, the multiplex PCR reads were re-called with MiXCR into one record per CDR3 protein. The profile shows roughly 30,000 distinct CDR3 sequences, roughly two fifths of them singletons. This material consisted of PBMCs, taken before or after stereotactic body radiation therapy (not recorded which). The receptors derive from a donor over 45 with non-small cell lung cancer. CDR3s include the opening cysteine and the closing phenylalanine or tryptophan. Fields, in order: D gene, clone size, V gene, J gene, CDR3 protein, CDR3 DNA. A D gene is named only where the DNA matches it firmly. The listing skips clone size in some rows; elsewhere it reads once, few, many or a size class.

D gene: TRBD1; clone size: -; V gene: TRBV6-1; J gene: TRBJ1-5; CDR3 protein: CASEVGQLGGNQPQHF; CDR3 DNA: TGTGCCAGCGAAGTGGGACAGCTCGGTGGGAATCAGCCCCAGCATTTT
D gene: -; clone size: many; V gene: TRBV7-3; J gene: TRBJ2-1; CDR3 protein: CASSSRGRTEQFF; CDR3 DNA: TGTGCCAGCAGCTCCCGTGGGCGAACTGAGCAGTTCTTC
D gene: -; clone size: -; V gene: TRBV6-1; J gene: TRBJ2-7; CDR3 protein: CASSPSPYEQYF; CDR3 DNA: TGTGCCAGCAGTCCATCCCCCTACGAGCAGTACTTC
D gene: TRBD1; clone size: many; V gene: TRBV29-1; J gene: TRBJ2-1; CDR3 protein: CSVDGTGGLDEQFF; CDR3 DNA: TGCAGCGTTGATGGGACAGGGGGCTTGGATGAGCAGTTCTTC
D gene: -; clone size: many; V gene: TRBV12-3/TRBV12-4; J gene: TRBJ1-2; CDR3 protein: CASSLATDYGYTF; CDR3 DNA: TGTGCCAGCAGTCTCGCCACGGACTATGGCTACACCTTC
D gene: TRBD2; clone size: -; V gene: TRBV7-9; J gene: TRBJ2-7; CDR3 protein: CASSTLAGGPIEQYF; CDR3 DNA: TGTGCCAGCAGCACCCTAGCGGGAGGGCCTATTGAGCAGTACTTC
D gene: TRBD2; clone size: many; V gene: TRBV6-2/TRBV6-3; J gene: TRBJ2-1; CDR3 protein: CASRLAGYNEQFF; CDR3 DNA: TGTGCCAGCAGGCTAGCGGGGTATAATGAGCAGTTCTTC
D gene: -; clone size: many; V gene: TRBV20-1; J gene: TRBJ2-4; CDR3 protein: CSASGPGKLAKNIQYF; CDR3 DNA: TGCAGTGCTAGCGGCCCGGGGAAGCTAGCCAAAAACATTCAGTACTTC
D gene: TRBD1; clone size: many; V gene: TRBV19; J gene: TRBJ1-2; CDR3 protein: CASSSGQGLVSYGYTF; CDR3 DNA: TGTGCCAGTAGTTCTGGACAGGGTTTAGTAAGCTATGGCTACACCTTC
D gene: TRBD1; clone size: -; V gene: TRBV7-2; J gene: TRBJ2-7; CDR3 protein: CASSLAGTVYEQYF; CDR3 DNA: TGTGCCAGCAGCTTAGCCGGGACAGTCTACGAGCAGTACTTC
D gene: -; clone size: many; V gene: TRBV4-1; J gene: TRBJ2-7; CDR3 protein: CASSRLTSSYEQYF; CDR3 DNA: TGCGCCAGCAGCCGCCTAACCTCCTCGTACGAGCAGTACTTC
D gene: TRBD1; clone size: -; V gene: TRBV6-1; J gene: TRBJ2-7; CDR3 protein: CAISRGQGANEHYF; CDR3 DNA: TGTGCCATCAGCAGAGGACAGGGTGCGAACGAGCATTACTTC
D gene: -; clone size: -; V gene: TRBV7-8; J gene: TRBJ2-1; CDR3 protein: CVSSHRSSYNEQFF; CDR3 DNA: TGTGTCAGCAGCCACAGGAGCTCCTACAATGAGCAGTTCTTC